This entry features one TCR beta chain sequence. The target antigen is unknown. This sample is part of a study of post-analysis software for immune sequencing data. Overall study: Some patients lacked subtype; others had relapsing-remitting, secondary progressive or progressive-relapsing disease.

General observations from the study: Relative to controls, patients had several TRBV segments at higher frequency, with TRBV5-6, TRBV5-1 and TRBV20-1 among these. F measure showed strong co-clustering of same-batch samples. Normalized Chao1 diversity was significantly lower in multiple sclerosis patients than in controls.

CDR3 size: 16 residues. The germline V gene has CDR1 SNHLY and CDR2 FYNNEI. J lost 0 bases, V lost 8 bases, and 9 bases had no gene match. Unique molecular identifiers featured in each of the TCR beta cDNA libraries. cDNA molecules numbering around 450,000 came from about 1 to 10 million T cells. MiXCR was run by TCRdb on the PCR reads, yielding one entry per CDR3 protein. The table shows roughly 650,000 distinct CDR3 sequences, with approximately 59% occurring only once. The material sequenced was blood. The chain recombines TRBV2 with TRBJ1-5, with 8 nucleotides matching TRBD1. The clonotype was recovered from a girl aged 2 to 10 with multiple sclerosis. The DNA of the CDR3 is TGTGCCAGCTCTGACAGGGGCGACTATAGCAATCAGCCCCAGCATTTT. It yields the protein CASSDRGDYSNQPQHF.